Each of the 32 T cell receptor beta chains below was sequenced from the same sample in a study of high-grade serous ovarian cancer treatment subgroups. Tumor tissue was taken before any definitive surgery or chemotherapy was given. Clones were read by immunoSEQ multiplex PCR, and TCRdb kept only the in-frame ones, dropping some. Among about 33,000 clones, around 80% were seen once, and the ten largest hold approximately 3.1%. Sequencing was done on a sample of tumor tissue. Receptor source: a human donor with high-grade serous ovarian cancer.

The chain has TRBV19 and TRBJ2-2; perhaps TRBD1 as D (5 bases). With 2 bases removed from V and 2 bases from J, the gap between germline ends came to 6 bases. Germline V lookup: CDR1 LNHDA, CDR2 SQIVND (reference sequence). The CDR3 is 14 amino acids. The CDR3 sequence is CASSIQGNTGELFF. The CDR3 DNA reads TGTGCCAGTAGTATACAGGGAAACACCGGGGAGCTGTTTTTT.

The V gene is TRBV6-4, the J gene TRBJ2-2; D call uncertain. The CDR3 runs to 17 residues. V was shortened by 8 bases and J by 1 base, with 20 bases between the two germline ends. Germline V gene lookup returns CDR1 MRHNA and CDR2 SNTAGT. For the CDR3, the DNA is TGTGCCAGCGATGATGGTCTCTCTCCTAGGAACACCGGGGAGCTGTTTTTT. Protein sequence: CASDDGLSPRNTGELFF.

V and J are TRBV10-3 and TRBJ1-5; D is ambiguous. CDR1 is ENHRY, CDR2 SYGVKD, per germline. Between the trimmed V and J ends, which lost 7 bases and 4 bases, there was a span of 11 bases. This CDR3 has 13 amino acids. The CDR3 protein is CAITASLNQPQHF. The CDR3 region has the DNA TGTGCCATCACGGCCTCATTAAATCAGCCCCAGCATTTT.

The V gene is TRBV4-1, the J gene TRBJ2-1, with D possibly TRBD1 on 6 matching bases. CDR3 length equals 16 residues. With 0 bases removed from V and 4 bases from J, the gap between germline ends came to 13 bases. Germline-derived CDR1 and CDR2 are MGHRA and YSYEKL. The CDR3 spells CASSQDHGTSYNEQFF. CDR3 bases: TGCGCCAGCAGCCAAGATCACGGGACATCGTACAATGAGCAGTTCTTC.

The genes are TRBV6-5 and TRBJ2-3, with 9 bases lining up with TRBD2. V lost 6 bases and J lost 4; bases outside the gene matches: 8. Germline V gives CDR1 MNHEY, CDR2 SVGAGI. CDR3 size: 15 residues. The CDR3 here is CASRPIAGAADTQYF. The CDR3 DNA is TGTGCCAGCAGGCCGATAGCGGGAGCGGCAGATACGCAGTATTTT.

This chain connects TRBV11-3 to TRBJ2-5; no clear D gene. Germline CDR1 SGHNT, CDR2 YENEEA. This CDR3 is built from 13 residues. V lost 0 bases and J 0 bases, leaving 2 bases between the germline ends. The CDR3 spells CASSLEYQETQYF. For the CDR3, the DNA is TGTGCCAGCAGCTTAGAGTACCAAGAGACCCAGTACTTC.

The chain recombines TRBV27 with TRBJ1-2; D is perhaps TRBD1 (6 bases). V lost 2 bases and J lost 0, with 10 bases in between. This CDR3 has 15 amino acids. Germline V gene data show CDR1 as MNHEY and CDR2 as SMNVEV (reference sequence). The CDR3 spells CASSLERTANYGYTF. Here the CDR3 DNA reads TGTGCCAGCAGTTTAGAGAGGACAGCTAACTATGGCTACACCTTC.

This rearrangement joins TRBV7-3 to TRBJ2-5; 10 positions agree with TRBD1. Losses at the gene ends were 5 bases for V and 5 bases for J; bases not matched to a gene: 8. Germline V gives CDR1 SGHTA, CDR2 FQGTGA. The CDR3 contains 15 residues. CDR3 sequence reads: CASSPGPDRGETQYF. The CDR3 region has the DNA TGTGCCAGCAGCCCAGGCCCGGACAGGGGGGAGACCCAGTACTTC.

This chain links TRBV7-2 with TRBJ2-2; either TRBD1 or TRBD2 may supply D (6 bases each). The CDR3 length is 15 residues. Trimming shortened V by 3 bases and J by 5 bases, and 13 bases separated the two germline ends. CDR1 and CDR2 (germline): SGHTA, FQGNSA. The CDR3 region is CASSFWGRGTGELFF. The CDR3, as DNA: TGTGCCAGCAGCTTCTGGGGGCGGGGAACCGGGGAGCTGTTTTTT.

This clone was seen once. This chain links TRBV2 with TRBJ2-5; unclear D gene. CDR1 SNHLY and CDR2 FYNNEI come from the germline V gene. This CDR3 is built from 11 residues. Between the trimmed V and J ends, which lost 4 bases and 3 bases, there was a span of 3 bases. DNA of the CDR3: TGTGCCAGCAGTGTTGAAGAGACCCAGTACTTC. It encodes CASSVEETQYF.

J is TRBJ2-5 and V is TRBV28, with D tentatively TRBD1 (5 bases). The CDR3 is made up of 14 amino acids. Germline CDR1 MDHEN, CDR2 SYDVKM. Between the trimmed V and J ends, which lost 7 bases and 2 bases, there was a span of 14 bases. The CDR3 DNA follows: TGTGCCAGCACCCCCCGACAGAGACAAGAGACCCAGTACTTC. The encoded protein is CASTPRQRQETQYF.

The chain uses TRBV5-4 and TRBJ2-4, with D tentatively TRBD1 (7 bases). This CDR3 contains 15 residues. The V end was cut by 4 bases, the J end by 10 bases, with 21 bases between. Germline V gene data show CDR1 as SGHNT and CDR2 as YYREEE (reference sequence). The CDR3 region has the DNA TGTGCCAGCAGCCTGGGAGGTACAGGGGAAGGGATTCAGTACTTC. Its translation is CASSLGGTGEGIQYF.

This clone was recorded a few times. The chain employs TRBV2 and TRBJ2-7; 7 bases match TRBD2. The CDR3 has 16 residues. V lost 0 bases, J lost 6 bases, and 11 bases stayed unmatched. Germline loops: CDR1 SNHLY, CDR2 FYNNEI. The CDR3 loop is CASSEAMAGVSLEQYF. CDR3 bases: TGTGCCAGCAGTGAAGCGATGGCGGGAGTGTCGCTCGAGCAGTACTTC.

The chain carries TRBV4-2 and TRBJ2-2; D possibly matches TRBD1 or TRBD2 (5 bases each). Trimming pared 5 bases from V and 0 bases from J, leaving 10 bases between. The CDR3 runs 15 residues. The germline CDR1 and CDR2 sequences are LGHNA and YNFKEQ. The CDR3 region is CASSGRDPNTGELFF. The CDR3 DNA reads TGTGCCAGCAGCGGCCGGGACCCGAACACCGGGGAGCTGTTTTTT.

In its sample, this clone was seen once. The V and J genes are TRBV5-4 and TRBJ2-3; unclear D gene. CDR1 SGHNT and CDR2 YYREEE come from the germline V gene (reference sequence). The CDR3 loop spans 12 amino acids. V shed 4 bases and J shed 0 bases, with 3 bases lying between them. The CDR3 loop is CASSGSTDTQYF. The CDR3 region has the DNA TGTGCCAGCAGCGGTAGCACAGATACGCAGTATTTT.

The chain joins TRBV9 to TRBJ2-7, with 8 bases lining up with TRBD1. J gave up 10 bases and V 3 bases, and 6 bases lay outside the gene matches. The CDR3 runs to 12 residues. Germline CDR1 is SGDLS and CDR2 is YYNGEE. The CDR3 is CASSEAGGLQYF. The DNA of the CDR3 is TGTGCCAGCAGCGAGGCAGGGGGCCTCCAGTACTTC.

The genes are TRBV6-1 and TRBJ2-2; TRBD2 aligns across 9 bases. V dropped 2 bases and J dropped 1; count of bases not matched to a gene: 5. The germline gives CDR1 MNHNS, CDR2 SASEGT. This CDR3 is 17 amino acids long. The CDR3, as DNA: TGTGCCAGCAGTGAAAGGGAAGCGGGAGGGAACACCGGGGAGCTGTTTTTT. It is translated as CASSEREAGGNTGELFF.

This clone was detected a few times. The rearrangement links TRBV27 to TRBJ1-5; D possibly corresponds to TRBD1 (5 bases). V was pared by 6 bases and J by 5 bases, with 11 bases between. There are 13 residues in the CDR3. Per germline, CDR1 MNHEY and CDR2 SMNVEV (reference sequence). CDR3 protein: CASRGGWYQPQHF. The CDR3 DNA reads as TGTGCCAGCAGGGGGGGGTGGTATCAGCCCCAGCATTTT.

The rearrangement uses TRBV15 and TRBJ2-1, with D perhaps given as TRBD1 or TRBD2 (5 bases each). Germline assignment: CDR1 LNHNV and CDR2 YYDKDF (reference sequence). The germline V and J ends were trimmed by 5 bases and 4 bases, with 21 bases remaining between them. This CDR3 contains 17 residues. The CDR3, as DNA: TGTGCCACCAGCCCGGATACCGGGACCGTATTGTACAATGAGCAGTTCTTC. Residues: CATSPDTGTVLYNEQFF.

V is TRBV7-9 and J is TRBJ2-3, with a possible D match to TRBD2 (6 bases). The CDR3 loop spans 12 amino acids. Germline lookup yields CDR1 SEHNR and CDR2 FQNEAQ (reference sequence). CDR3 nucleotides: TGTGCTTCTTTTTCGGGGGCAGATACGCAGTATTTT. Translating it yields CASFSGADTQYF.

There are a few counts of this clone. The rearrangement uses TRBV27 and TRBJ2-7; tentatively, D is TRBD2 (6 bases). V dropped 3 bases and J dropped 6 bases, with 18 bases sitting between them. The CDR3 is made up of 15 amino acids. CDR1 and CDR2 from the germline V gene are MNHEY and SMNVEV (reference sequence). CDR3 amino acids: CASSFFLGGTGEQYF. Here the CDR3 DNA reads TGTGCCAGCAGTTTCTTTTTGGGGGGAACGGGCGAGCAGTACTTC.

The chain carries TRBV30 and TRBJ1-3; D is ambiguous. Germline V gene lookup returns CDR1 GTSNPN and CDR2 SVGIG (reference sequence). The V end lost 1 base, the J end lost 4 bases, and 11 bases lay between the germline ends. The CDR3 length is 14 residues. The CDR3: CAWSGSFRGNTIYF. CDR3 in DNA: TGTGCCTGGAGTGGCAGTTTTAGGGGAAACACCATATATTTT. Combining the CDR3 with reference TRBV30 and TRBJ1-3 gives the whole variable domain SQTIHQWPATLVQPVGSPLSLECTVEGTSNPNLYWYRQAAGRGLQLLFYSVGIGQISSEVPQNLSASRPQDRQFILSSKKLLLSDSGFYLCAWSGSFRGNTIYFGEGSWLTVV.

The chain combines TRBV7-2 with TRBJ2-1, with 10 bases matching TRBD2. This CDR3 is 15 amino acids long. Germline assignment: CDR1 SGHTA and CDR2 FQGNSA. J was trimmed by 9 bases and V by 3 bases; bases with no gene match: 8. The CDR3 spells CASSFSGRSSVEQFF. CDR3 in DNA: TGTGCCAGCAGCTTTAGCGGGAGGTCGTCGGTTGAGCAGTTCTTC.

This clone was recorded a few times. The chain couples TRBV5-1 to TRBJ2-7; D assignment may be TRBD1 or TRBD2 (5 bases each). The ends were cut back, 3 bases at V and 5 bases at J, with 18 bases in the middle. The CDR3 is 15 residues long. Germline CDR1 SGHRS, CDR2 YFSETQ. This CDR3 reads CASSSSLGVPNEQYF. CDR3 DNA: TGCGCCAGCAGCTCCTCCTTGGGGGTCCCCAACGAGCAGTACTTC.

This clone is a singleton in its sample. The V and J genes are TRBV6-5 and TRBJ2-5, with 12 bases that match TRBD2. Germline V gene data show CDR1 as MNHEY and CDR2 as SVGAGI. Unmatched junction bases numbered 4, after V lost 4 bases and J lost 4 bases. There are 15 residues in the CDR3. CDR3 in DNA: TGTGCCAGCAGTTCAGGACTAGCGGGGATAGAGACCCAGTACTTC. The encoded protein is CASSSGLAGIETQYF.

This clone was counted only a few times. The chain has TRBV28 and TRBJ2-7; D is undetermined. Trimming shortened V by 2 bases and J by 2 bases, and 10 bases separated the two germline ends. Per germline, CDR1 MDHEN and CDR2 SYDVKM. The CDR3 loop spans 14 amino acids. The CDR3 spells CASSLPSFPYEQYF. CDR3 bases: TGTGCCAGCAGTTTACCGAGTTTCCCCTACGAGCAGTACTTC.

The CDR3 region is CASSIAGTGFYEQYF. As DNA, the CDR3 is TGTGCCAGTAGTATAGCGGGGACAGGGTTCTACGAGCAGTACTTC. The rearrangement joins TRBV19 to TRBJ2-7; 9 bases agree with TRBD1. Germline V gives CDR1 LNHDA, CDR2 SQIVND (reference sequence). V lost 1 base, J lost 3 bases, and 4 bases stayed unmatched. The CDR3 has 15 amino acids.

This sequence joins TRBV27 and TRBJ2-1; D is unclear. The CDR3 is made up of 15 amino acids. Germline V gene lookup returns CDR1 MNHEY and CDR2 SMNVEV (reference sequence). V was shortened by 2 bases and J by 4 bases, with 12 bases between the two germline ends. CDR3 amino acids: CASSLEKGRYNEQFF. In DNA form, the CDR3 reads TGTGCCAGCAGTTTAGAGAAAGGGCGGTACAATGAGCAGTTCTTC.

The V gene is TRBV6-5, the J gene TRBJ1-2; D gene unclear. Trimming took off 0 bases at V and 7 bases at J, with 9 bases between the two ends. CDR3 size: 13 residues. Germline V gene data show CDR1 as MNHEY and CDR2 as SVGAGI. CDR3: CASSYSIRSGYTF. Written as DNA, the CDR3 is TGTGCCAGCAGTTACTCGATACGGTCTGGCTACACCTTC.

The chain is built from TRBV11-1 and TRBJ2-7, with D perhaps matching TRBD1 (5 bases). This CDR3 contains 15 residues. The V gene lost 5 bases and the J gene lost 1 base, with 15 bases spanning the gap. Germline V gives CDR1 SGHAT, CDR2 FQDESV (reference sequence). In DNA, the CDR3 is TGTGCCAGCAGCCCCTGGACAAGGCCGTCCTACGAGCAGTACTTC. It encodes CASSPWTRPSYEQYF.

The gene calls are TRBV18 and TRBJ2-1; no firm D call. The CDR3 is made up of 13 amino acids. From germline, CDR1 is KGHSH and CDR2 LQKENI. V gave up 3 bases and J gave up 10 bases, with 13 bases separating them. DNA for the CDR3: TGTGCCAGCTCACCCGGATCTAATGGAGAGCAGTTCTTC. Its protein is CASSPGSNGEQFF.

The chain couples TRBV16 to TRBJ1-5, with D perhaps matching TRBD1 (6 bases). Germline-derived CDR1 and CDR2 are KGHSY and FQNENV. The CDR3 contains 13 residues. V was shortened by 8 bases and J by 7 bases, with 15 bases between the two germline ends. The CDR3 DNA is TGTGCCAGCCAAAAGGGGGGGGGCCAGCCCCAGCATTTT. It yields the protein CASQKGGGQPQHF.